Given below is one T cell receptor (beta chain) in context. The CDR3 contains 15 residues. CDR1 and CDR2 (germline): SSHAT, FNYEAQ (reference sequence). V was pared by 5 bases and J by 2 bases, with 13 bases between. This sample was taken from a study of cytomegalovirus exposure and HLA in healthy donors. Only in-frame clones appear in the TCRdb table, and some are missing; sequencing was by immunoSEQ multiplex PCR. Of 90,000 to 110,000 clones in the sample, roughly 90% were seen once. V is TRBV7-7 and J is TRBJ2-1; D may be TRBD2 (5 bases). This TCR was sampled from a woman aged 18-35 years in good health and CMV-seronegative. Sequencing used PBMCs. CDR3 loop: CASSQADGAYNEQFF. The CDR3 DNA sequence: TGTGCCAGCAGCCAGGCCGACGGGGCCTACAATGAGCAGTTCTTC.